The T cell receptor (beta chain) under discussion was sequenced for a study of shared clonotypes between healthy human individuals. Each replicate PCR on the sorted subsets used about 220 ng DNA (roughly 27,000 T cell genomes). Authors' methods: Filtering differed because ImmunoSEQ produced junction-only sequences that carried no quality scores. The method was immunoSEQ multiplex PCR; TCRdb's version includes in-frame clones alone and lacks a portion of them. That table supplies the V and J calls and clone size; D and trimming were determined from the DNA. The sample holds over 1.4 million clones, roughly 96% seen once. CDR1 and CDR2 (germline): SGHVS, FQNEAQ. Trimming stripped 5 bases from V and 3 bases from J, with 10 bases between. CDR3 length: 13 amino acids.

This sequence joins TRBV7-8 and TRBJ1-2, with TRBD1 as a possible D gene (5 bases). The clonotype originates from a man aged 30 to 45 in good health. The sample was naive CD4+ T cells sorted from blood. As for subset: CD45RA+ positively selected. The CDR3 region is CASSRAGDYGYTF. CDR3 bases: TGTGCCAGCAGCCGCGCGGGGGACTATGGCTACACCTTC.